Described below is a single T cell receptor (beta chain) sequence and its context. Once extracted for a subset, genomic DNA was divided evenly among several immunoSEQ plates. The input for sorted-subset replicate PCRs was 150 to 200 ng DNA, 25,000 to 35,000 T cell genomes. Clones were read by immunoSEQ multiplex PCR, and TCRdb kept only the in-frame ones, dropping some. The table lists 550,000 to 750,000 clones, around 95% of them singletons. Naive CD8 cells, CD45RO-negative and positively selected for CCR7, excluded terminally differentiated effector memory CD45RA+ cells. The sample belongs to a study of shared clonotypes between healthy human individuals. Study details: A couple of women and a few men aged 18 to 49 made up the donors.

Germline CDR1 reads MNHEY; CDR2 reads SMNVEV (reference sequence). Deletions cut 5 bases from V and 6 bases from J, with 15 bases between. CDR3 length: 14 amino acids. The TCR was taken from a woman in her 30s in good health. Sequencing used naive CD8+ T cells sorted from blood. V gene TRBV27 combines with J gene TRBJ2-3; D is uncertain. CDR3 loop: CASSRRPIFDTQYF. The CDR3 DNA sequence: TGTGCCAGCAGTCGACGCCCTATTTTTGATACGCAGTATTTT.